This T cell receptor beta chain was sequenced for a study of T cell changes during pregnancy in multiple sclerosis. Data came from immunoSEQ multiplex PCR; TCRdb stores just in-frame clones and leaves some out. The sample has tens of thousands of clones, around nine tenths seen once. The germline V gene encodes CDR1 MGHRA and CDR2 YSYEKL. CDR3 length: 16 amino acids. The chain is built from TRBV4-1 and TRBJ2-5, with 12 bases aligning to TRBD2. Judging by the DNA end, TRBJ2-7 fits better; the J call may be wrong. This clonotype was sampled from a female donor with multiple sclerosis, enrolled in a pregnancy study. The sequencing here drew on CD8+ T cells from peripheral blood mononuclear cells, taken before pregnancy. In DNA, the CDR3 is TGCGCCAGCAGCCAAGATCGGACTAGCGGGGACTACGAGCAGTACTTC. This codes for CASSQDRTSGDYEQYF.